This T cell receptor (beta chain) was identified during a study of cytomegalovirus exposure and HLA in healthy donors. Study-level information: HLA-typed donors were the source of 90 million or so unique TCRs, which an early data release held. Study observations and caveats: The authors later linked a missense DCLRE1C variant to TCR beta V- and J-gene trimming.

This clone has just one count. Its antigen is not known. Other DNA variants within this sample encode the same CDR3. The germline CDR1 and CDR2 sequences are LNHDA and SQIVND (reference sequence). The CDR3 has 15 amino acids. The V gene lost 6 bases and the J gene lost 1 base, with 10 bases spanning the gap. Both 60 Vbeta primers and 13 Jbeta primers went into the PCR. The assay was immunoSEQ multiplex PCR, and TCRdb's table has in-frame clones only and misses some. This table has more than 95,000 clones, almost 70% appearing once. This sequence joins TRBV19 and TRBJ2-6, with D unclear. Material for sequencing was PBMCs. The sequence derives from a man in his thirties or forties in good health and CMV-seronegative. CDR3 coding DNA: TGTGCCAGTAGGAATCGGGTTTCTGGGGCCAACGTCCTGACTTTC. It encodes CASRNRVSGANVLTF.